What follows are 10 T cell receptor beta chains derived from one specimen sequenced in a study of T cells in Graves' hyperthyroidism and ophthalmopathy (dated by TCRdb to 2018 to 2020). The library was prepared using multiplex PCR. Sequencer: Illumina HiSeq 2000. Amplification of TCR beta CDR3 regions was carried out from RNA transcripts. The first round of RT-PCR for the TCR CDR3 was performed with the HTBI primer set and the Qiagen OneStep RT-PCR kit. In-frame beta chains were kept once TCRdb had trimmed the public reads at Q25 with fastp and called clones with MiXCR. Entries that share a CDR3 protein sequence are merged under the most common genes and DNA. The sample table records 390,000 or so distinct CDR3 sequences; roughly 14% of these occur just once. 13% of the sample goes to the ten largest clones. Sequencing was done on a sample of blood. Every receptor here comes from a man aged 18-30 years with Graves' ophthalmopathy.

This clonotype was observed many times. This chain joins TRBV12-3 or TRBV12-4 and TRBJ2-6; perhaps TRBD1 as D (6 bases). Trimming left V 9 bases short and J 2 bases short, with 11 bases between. This CDR3 contains 14 residues. The CDR3 region has the DNA TGTGCCAGTGAACAGGGCGCTGGGGCCAACGTCCTGACTTTC. As protein: CASEQGAGANVLTF.

Many counts were recorded for this clonotype. This chain uses TRBV25-1 with TRBJ2-7, with D tentatively TRBD2 (6 bases). The CDR3 sequence is 14 residues long. The ends were cut back, 1 base at V and 1 base at J, with 8 bases in the middle. Germline CDR1 reads MGHDK; CDR2 reads SYGVNS. For the CDR3, the DNA is TGTGCCAGCAGTGAATTTGGGGGGTCCTACGAGCAGTACTTC. Translated: CASSEFGGSYEQYF.

The chain links TRBV9 to TRBJ2-2; no definite D call. The V gene lost 0 bases and the J gene lost 7 bases, with 7 bases spanning the gap. This CDR3 spans 13 amino acids. Germline assignment: CDR1 SGDLS and CDR2 YYNGEE. CDR3 in DNA: TGTGCCAGCAGCGTAGTGAGTAGCGGGGAGCTGTTTTTT. It encodes CASSVVSSGELFF.

This clonotype was counted ten times or more. One end of the junction does not line up with germline, which may come from a read error. The chain is built from TRBV7-8 and TRBJ2-1; D gene uncertain. This CDR3 contains 14 residues. Germline loops: CDR1 SGHVS, CDR2 FQNEAQ. The chain's CDR3 is CASSLVVGYNGQFF. The DNA for the CDR3 is TGTGCCAGCAGCTTAGTAGTAGGATACAATGGGCAGTTCTTC.

The chain combines TRBV4-1 with TRBJ1-5, with D unresolved. There are 16 residues in the CDR3. V was shortened by 0 bases and J by 4 bases, with 13 bases between the two germline ends. Germline V gene sequence: CDR1 MGHRA, CDR2 YSYEKL. For the CDR3, the DNA is TGCGCCAGCAGCCAAGATATGACTGGCGCGAATCAGCCCCAGCATTTT. Amino acid sequence: CASSQDMTGANQPQHF.

In this sample, this clonotype turned up many times. The chain carries TRBV6-1 and TRBJ2-3, with 7 bases identical to TRBD2. Trimming took 2 bases from V and 2 from J; bases not matched to a gene: 4. CDR1 is MNHNS, CDR2 SASEGT, per germline. The CDR3 covers 15 residues. CDR3 DNA: TGTGCCAGCAGTGAACGGCTAGCGGTCACAGATACGCAGTATTTT. This codes for CASSERLAVTDTQYF.

This clonotype was counted only a few times. The CDR3 bases are TGTGCCAGCAGCTTAGCGTCCGGGGACAGAGGGCATGGCTACACCTTC. It is translated as CASSLASGDRGHGYTF. V is TRBV7-9 and J is TRBJ1-2; TRBD1 matches at 7 bases. Germline CDR1 is SEHNR and CDR2 is FQNEAQ (reference sequence). Trimming took 0 bases from V and 6 from J; bases not matched to a gene: 10. CDR3 size: 16 residues.

This clonotype turned up a few times. The chain employs TRBV9 and TRBJ2-7; weak D call: TRBD1 (6 bases). The germline V gene has CDR1 SGDLS and CDR2 YYNGEE. This CDR3 comprises 17 residues. Trimming cost V 10 bases and J 3 bases, with 29 bases left between them. This CDR3 is CAALGQGHPYPLYEQYF. The CDR3 nucleotides read TGTGCCGCCCTGGGTCAGGGGCACCCATATCCCCTCTACGAGCAGTACTTC.

This chain connects TRBV10-2 to TRBJ1-2; 8 bases agree with TRBD1. The germline gives CDR1 WSHSY, CDR2 SAAADI. The J segment lost 4 bases and the V segment lost 3 bases, leaving 1 base of the junction unmatched. The CDR3 is 13 amino acids. The CDR3 spells CASSETGGYGYTF. CDR3 in DNA: TGCGCCAGCAGTGAAACAGGGGGCTATGGCTACACCTTC.

The chain carries TRBV12-3 or TRBV12-4 and TRBJ1-5; D gene ambiguous. The length of the CDR3 is 17 residues. Trimming stripped 2 bases from V and 0 bases from J, with 14 bases between. The chain's CDR3 is CASSLREGRVSNQPQHF. The CDR3 coding sequence is TGTGCCAGCAGTTTAAGGGAAGGACGGGTTAGCAATCAGCCCCAGCATTTT.